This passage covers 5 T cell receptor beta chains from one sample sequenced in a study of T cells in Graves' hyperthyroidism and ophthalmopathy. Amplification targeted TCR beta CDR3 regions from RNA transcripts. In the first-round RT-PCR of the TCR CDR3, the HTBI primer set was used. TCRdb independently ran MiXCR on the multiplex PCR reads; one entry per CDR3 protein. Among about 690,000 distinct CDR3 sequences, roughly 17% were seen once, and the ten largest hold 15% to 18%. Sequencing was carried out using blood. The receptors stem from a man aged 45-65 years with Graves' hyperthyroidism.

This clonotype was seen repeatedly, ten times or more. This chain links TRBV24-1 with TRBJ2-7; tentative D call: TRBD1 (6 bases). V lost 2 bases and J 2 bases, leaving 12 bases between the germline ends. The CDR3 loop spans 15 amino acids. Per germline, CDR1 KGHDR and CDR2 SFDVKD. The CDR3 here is CATSDSGQGTYEQYF. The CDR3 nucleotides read TGTGCCACCAGTGATTCCGGCCAGGGGACCTACGAGCAGTACTTC.

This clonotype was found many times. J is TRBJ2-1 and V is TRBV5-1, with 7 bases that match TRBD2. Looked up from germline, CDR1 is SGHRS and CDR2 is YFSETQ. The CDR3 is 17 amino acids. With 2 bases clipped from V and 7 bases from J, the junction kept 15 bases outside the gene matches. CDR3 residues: CASSFPPREEFGNEQFF. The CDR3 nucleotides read TGCGCCAGCAGCTTCCCACCACGGGAGGAGTTCGGAAATGAGCAGTTCTTC. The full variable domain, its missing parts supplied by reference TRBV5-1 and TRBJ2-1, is KAGVTQTPRYLIKTRGQQVTLSCSPISGHRSVSWYQQTPGQGLQFLFEYFSETQRNKGNFPGRFSGRQFSNSRSEMNVSTLELGDSALYLCASSFPPREEFGNEQFFGPGTRLTVL.

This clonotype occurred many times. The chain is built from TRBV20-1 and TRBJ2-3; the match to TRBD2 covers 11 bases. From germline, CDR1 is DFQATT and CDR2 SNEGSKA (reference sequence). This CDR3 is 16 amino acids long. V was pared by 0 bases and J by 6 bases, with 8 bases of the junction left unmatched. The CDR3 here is CSARDLTSGKLDTQYF. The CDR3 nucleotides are TGCAGTGCTAGAGATCTGACTAGCGGGAAACTGGATACGCAGTATTTT.

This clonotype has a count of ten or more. CDR3 loop: CASTPRAHSSYGYTF. Written as DNA, the CDR3 is TGTGCCAGCACCCCTCGGGCGCATTCTTCCTATGGCTACACCTTC. The rearrangement links TRBV12-3 or TRBV12-4 to TRBJ1-2, with no clear D. This CDR3 has 15 amino acids. V lost 7 bases to trimming and J lost 4 bases, with 19 bases between them.

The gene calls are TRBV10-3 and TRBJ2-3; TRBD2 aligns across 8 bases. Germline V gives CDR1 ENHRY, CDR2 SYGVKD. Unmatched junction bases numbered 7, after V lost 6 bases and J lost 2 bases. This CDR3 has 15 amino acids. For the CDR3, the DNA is TGTGCCATCAGAGAAGGACTAGCTACCACAGATACGCAGTATTTT. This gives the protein CAIREGLATTDTQYF.